This TCR beta chain appears in the sequencing data of a study of tumor-infiltrating lymphocytes in primary liver carcinoma (dated by TCRdb to between 2016 and 2019). The study in broad terms: The five patients, three men and two women aged 30 to 69 years, had hepatocellular carcinoma (four) or combined HCC and intrahepatic cholangiocarcinoma (one). Technical replicate repertoires showed high reproducibility, with mean shared-clone rates approximately 0.9 and correlation coefficients above 0.98. Samples yielded roughly 3.5 to 7.13 million productive TCRbeta reads; read depth did not differ significantly between tissue types. Tumors of the five patients were stage T1-T3 N0M0 with maximum diameters of about 4.2 to 10 cm. A total of 35 specimens from 5 patients underwent TCRbeta repertoire sequencing, comprising around 25 tumor regions, 5 adjacent noncancerous liver tissues and 5 peripheral blood samples. TCRbeta repertoire sequencing, expression microarrays and whole-exome sequencing were combined in the study across five regions of each liver tumor, with adjacent normal tissue and blood also included. The 25 or so tumor region samples were profiled with Agilent mRNA microarrays so that TCRbeta repertoire diversity could be related to the local molecular phenotype.

TCRbeta-specific cDNA was reverse-transcribed from 500 ng total RNA using a constant-region primer and ProtoScript II reverse transcriptase. The TCRbeta libraries were prepared through three rounds of nested multiplex PCR following a slightly modified ARM-PCR procedure. Each of the first two PCR rounds ran for 9 to 10 cycles using multiplex TRBV1-TRBV30 forward primers together with a Cbeta reverse primer. A final 25-cycle PCR with Deep VentR polymerase added sample barcodes and Illumina adapters. Before sequencing, amplicons of 200-500 bp were gel-purified using a QIAquick gel extraction kit. TCRbeta amplicons were sequenced on an Illumina HiSeq 2500 with 250-bp paired-end reads. Regarding the original processing steps: Trimmomatic v0.33 was used to quality-trim the reads, and FLASH v1.2.11 was used to merge paired reads so that full CDR3 sequences could be recovered. V, D and J germline segments were assigned to the rearranged TCRbeta sequences by MiGEC v1.2.1b. Clonotype statistics, along with Shannon-Wiener diversity indices, were calculated using VDJtools v1.0.0. Except for diversity analysis, only each sample's 250 most abundant clonotypes were used in subsequent analyses to reduce sampling bias. Through fastp at Q25 and MiXCR, TCRdb rebuilt clones from the public reads, retaining in-frame beta chains. A single entry per CDR3 protein holds the most common genes and DNA from its merged rows. TCRdb, not the original authors, processed these V and J calls. The sample includes roughly 78,000 distinct CDR3 sequences, with about 64% observed a single time. The ten biggest clones cover roughly an eighth of the sample.

Without any cell sorting, total RNA and DNA were extracted together from approximately 22-30 mg of bulk tissue using the AllPrep DNA/RNA mini kit. Five patients with histopathologically diagnosed primary liver carcinoma underwent surgical resection in China between 2015 and early 2016. At the time of sampling, the patients were treatment-naive and had chronic HBV infection. Five spatially separated regions were sampled per tumor: superior, inferior, left-lateral and right-lateral poles, plus the tumor centre. More than 90% viable tumor cells were found by histology in every tumor sample. Each fresh piece of tumor and adjacent tissue was cut in two, with one half stored in RNAlater at -80 degrees C and the other half sent for histology. What the study reported, not specific to this receptor: Repertoire overlap was higher between tumor regions (mean approximately 36%) than tumor-adjacent (approximately 17%) or tumor-blood (approximately 14%) pairs, consistent with antigen-driven expansion. The study included only a few patients, and the authors note findings should be validated in a larger study. Only the TCR beta chain was sequenced, so true repertoire diversity is likely underestimated because unpaired alpha chains were not captured. The top 250 clones made up a significantly larger repertoire fraction in tumors than in blood (p = 0.039). Only roughly 7.5-25% of top clones appeared in all five regions of a tumor, which suggests that tumor-infiltrating T cells are spatially heterogeneous. Comparison of CD4+ and CD8+ T cell repertoires was precluded by the use of bulk unsorted samples.

This clonotype is a singleton in its sample. Its antigen remains unidentified. At one end, the junction sequence differs from germline, possibly due to a read error. The CDR3 goes from the cysteine to the phenylalanine over 14 residues. Only CDR3 DNA remains: 42 bases, in frame from the first base. From the germline V gene (reference sequence), CDR1 is SGHKS and CDR2 is YYEKEE. The sequence was collected from a woman aged 55-70 years with primary liver carcinoma and hepatitis B virus infection. The sequence links TRBV5-5 to TRBJ2-1, with the D call perhaps TRBD1 or TRBD2, each one matching 5 bases. The sequencing sample was made of liver tumor tissue from sampling region 4. The intended sense of this specimen's cell subset or site label: tumor region T4, right-lateral pole. The DNA reads TGTGCCAGCAGCCTTGAGAGGGGCAACAATGAGCAGATCTTC. Translated, this gives CASSLERGNNEQIF.